The 4 T cell receptor beta chains reported below all come from one sample, sequenced in a study of cytotoxic CD8 clonotypes in ibrutinib-treated CLL. The table came from immunoSEQ multiplex PCR; TCRdb's copy has only in-frame clones and leaves some out. This sample has about 200,000 clones, with over 60% found just once. The specimen comprised PBMCs, sampled after 24 months of ibrutinib treatment. These receptors were obtained from a human donor with chronic lymphocytic leukemia.

This clone was seen just once. This chain connects TRBV9 to TRBJ2-3; possible D gene TRBD2, 6 bases. Germline lookup yields CDR1 SGDLS and CDR2 YYNGEE. V dropped 2 bases and J dropped 4 bases, with 14 bases sitting between them. The CDR3 spans 15 residues. In DNA form, the CDR3 reads TGTGCCAGCAGCGTCGGGGGAGAGTTAGCAGATACGCAGTATTTT. Translating gives CASSVGGELADTQYF. Supplemented by reference TRBV9 and TRBJ2-3, the full variable domain reads DSGVTQTPKHLITATGQRVTLRCSPRSGDLSVYWYQQSLDQGLQFLIQYYNGEERAKGNILERFSAQQFPDLHSELNLSSLELGDSALYFCASSVGGELADTQYFGPGTRLTVL.

The gene calls are TRBV6-5 and TRBJ1-1, with D hard to call. The CDR3 has 14 amino acids. From germline, CDR1 is MNHEY and CDR2 SVGAGI. V was shortened by 2 bases and J by 0 bases, with 7 bases between the two germline ends. The CDR3 reads CASSYANMNTEAFF. The CDR3 DNA is TGTGCCAGCAGTTACGCGAACATGAACACTGAAGCTTTCTTT.

The chain is built from TRBV7-8 and TRBJ2-2; D may be TRBD1 or TRBD2 (5 bases each). CDR3 length: 15 residues. The germline CDR1 and CDR2 sequences are SGHVS and FQNEAQ. V was trimmed by 0 bases and J by 7 bases, leaving 12 bases between them. CDR3 sequence reads: CASSLAGDAIGELFF. The CDR3 DNA reads as TGTGCCAGCAGCTTAGCGGGGGATGCGATCGGGGAGCTGTTTTTT.

Concerning this clone: A much larger clone lies a single base off, so this may be a read error. This specimen includes other DNA sequences encoding the same CDR3. The gene calls are TRBV7-8 and TRBJ2-7, with D uncertain. Germline V gives CDR1 SGHVS, CDR2 FQNEAQ. The CDR3 is made up of 11 amino acids. V was shortened by 5 bases and J by 0 bases, with 2 bases between the two germline ends. CDR3 nucleotide sequence: TGTGCCAGCAGCCCCTCCTACGAGCAGTACTTC. It specifies CASSPSYEQYF.